The clone carrying this T cell receptor beta chain was detected ten times or more. Deletions cut 6 bases from V and 5 bases from J, with 17 bases between. CDR1 is DFQATT, CDR2 SNEGSKA, per germline (reference sequence). There are 14 residues in the CDR3. RNA transcripts yielded amplified TCR beta CDR3 regions. Carried out on the TCR CDR3, a first-round RT-PCR used the HTBI primer set. MiXCR, applied by TCRdb to the multiplex PCR reads, yields one record per CDR3 protein. Of under 800,000 distinct CDR3 sequences detected, around 13% appear once; the ten largest clones hold roughly 10%. This sample stems from a study of T cells in Graves' hyperthyroidism and ophthalmopathy. Graves' hyperthyroidism qualified as stable when ophthalmopathy did not progress within 18 months. Clinical symptoms, serum thyroxine and TRAb, thyroid ultrasound and orbital computed tomography together formed the diagnostic basis.

The sequence was obtained from a woman between 18 and 30 years old with Graves' hyperthyroidism. What was sequenced was blood. J is TRBJ2-1 and V is TRBV20-1; perhaps D is TRBD1 or TRBD2 (7 bases each). CDR3 in amino acids: CSARGSGKDNEQFF. CDR3 in DNA: TGCAGTGCCAGGGGGAGCGGGAAAGACAATGAGCAGTTCTTC.